The present T cell receptor beta chain was sequenced within a study of blood T cell repertoires in COVID-19. Whole-study context: Samples taken during acute and convalescent COVID-19 were collected in the United States, Italy and Spain.

The length of the CDR3 is 13 residues. Trimming took off 2 bases at V and 6 bases at J, with 11 bases between the two ends. Germline values: CDR1 KGHSH, CDR2 LQKENI. Sequenced by immunoSEQ multiplex PCR; TCRdb stores in-frame clones only, minus some. The sample consists of 200,000 or so clones, about three quarters of them appearing once. The source is a woman in her 70s with acute or convalescent COVID-19. The chain couples TRBV18 to TRBJ2-7, with a possible D match to TRBD1 (6 bases). Sequenced material: peripheral blood. The chain's CDR3 is CASSPDRNFEQYF. The CDR3 DNA sequence: TGTGCCAGCTCACCAGACAGGAACTTCGAGCAGTACTTC. The full variable domain, with the rest looked up from reference TRBV18 and TRBJ2-7, is NAGVMQNPRHLVRRRGQEARLRCSPMKGHSHVYWYRQLPEEGLKFMVYLQKENIIDESGMPKERFSAEFPKEGPSILRIQQVVRGDSAAYFCASSPDRNFEQYFGPGTRLTVT.